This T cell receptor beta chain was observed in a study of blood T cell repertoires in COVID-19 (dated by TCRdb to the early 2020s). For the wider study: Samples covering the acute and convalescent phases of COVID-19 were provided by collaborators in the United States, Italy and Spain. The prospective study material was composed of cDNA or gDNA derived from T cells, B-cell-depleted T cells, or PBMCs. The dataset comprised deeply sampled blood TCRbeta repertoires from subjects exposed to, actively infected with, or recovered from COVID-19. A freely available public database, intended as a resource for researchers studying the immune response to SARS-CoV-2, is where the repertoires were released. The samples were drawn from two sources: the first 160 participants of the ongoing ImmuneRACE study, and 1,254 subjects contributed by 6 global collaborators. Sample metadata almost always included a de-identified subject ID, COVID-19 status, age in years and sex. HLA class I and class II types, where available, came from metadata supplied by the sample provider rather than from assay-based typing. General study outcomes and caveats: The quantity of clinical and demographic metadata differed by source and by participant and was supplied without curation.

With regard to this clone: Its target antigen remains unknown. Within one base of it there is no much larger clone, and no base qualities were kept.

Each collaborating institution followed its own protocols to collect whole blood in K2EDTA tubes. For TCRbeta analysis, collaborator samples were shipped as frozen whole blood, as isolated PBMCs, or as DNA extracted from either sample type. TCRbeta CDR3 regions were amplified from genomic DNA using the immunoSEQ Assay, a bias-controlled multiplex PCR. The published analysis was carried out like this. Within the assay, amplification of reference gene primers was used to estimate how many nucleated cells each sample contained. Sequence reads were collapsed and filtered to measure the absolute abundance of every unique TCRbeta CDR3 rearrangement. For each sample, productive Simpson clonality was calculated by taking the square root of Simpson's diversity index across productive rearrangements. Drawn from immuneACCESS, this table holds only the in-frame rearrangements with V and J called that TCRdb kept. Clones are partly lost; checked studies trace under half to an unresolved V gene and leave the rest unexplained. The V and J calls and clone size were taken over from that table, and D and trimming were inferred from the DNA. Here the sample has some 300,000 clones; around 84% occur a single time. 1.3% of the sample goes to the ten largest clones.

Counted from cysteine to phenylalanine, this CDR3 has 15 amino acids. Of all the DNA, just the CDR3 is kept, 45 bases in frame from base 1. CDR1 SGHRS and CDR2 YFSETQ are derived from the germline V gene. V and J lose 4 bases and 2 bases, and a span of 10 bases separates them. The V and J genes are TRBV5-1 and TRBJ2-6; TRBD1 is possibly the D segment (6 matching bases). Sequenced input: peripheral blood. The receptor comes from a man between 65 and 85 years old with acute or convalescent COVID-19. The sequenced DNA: TGCGCCAGCAGCGAACAGGGTGCTGGGGCCAACGTCCTGACTTTC. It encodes CASSEQGAGANVLTF.